Sequencing of this T cell receptor (beta chain) was carried out in a study of T-cell reconstitution after alpha-beta-depleted transplantation in children. This clonotype has ten or more counts. Deletions cut 3 bases from V and 1 base from J, with 10 bases between. Germline V gene sequence: CDR1 SQVTM, CDR2 ANQGSEA. The CDR3 covers 14 residues. A TCRbeta library incorporating unique molecular identifiers was prepared. TCRdb re-called the PCR reads through MiXCR, storing one row per CDR3 protein. The sample shows 190,000 or so distinct CDR3 sequences, less than 15% of them seen only once. This chain joins TRBV29-1 and TRBJ2-1; TRBD2 is a possible D gene (6 bases). The sequences come from PBMCs from the stem cell graft donor, collected from the stem cell graft. The TCR originated in a human donor who donated a stem cell graft to a child with acute lymphoblastic leukemia. CDR3: CSVDGRPSYNEQFF. The CDR3 nucleotides are TGCAGCGTTGACGGGAGACCTTCCTACAATGAGCAGTTCTTC.